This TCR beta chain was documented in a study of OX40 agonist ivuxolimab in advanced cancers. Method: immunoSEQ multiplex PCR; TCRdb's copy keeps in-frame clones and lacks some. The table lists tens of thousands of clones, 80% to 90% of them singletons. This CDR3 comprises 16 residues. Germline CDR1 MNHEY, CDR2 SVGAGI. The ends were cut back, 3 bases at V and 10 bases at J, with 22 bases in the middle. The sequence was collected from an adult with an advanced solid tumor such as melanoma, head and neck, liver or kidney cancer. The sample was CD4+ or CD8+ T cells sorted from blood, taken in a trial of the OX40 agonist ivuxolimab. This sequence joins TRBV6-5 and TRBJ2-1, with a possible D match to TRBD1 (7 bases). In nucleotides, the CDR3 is TGTGCCAGCAGTTATCTTAGTCGGAGGGGGCTAGCGGAGCAGTTCTTC. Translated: CASSYLSRRGLAEQFF.